This record covers a single T cell receptor beta chain. The data belong to a study of control samples from healthy donors and cancer patients. The repertoire was sequenced with immunoSEQ multiplex PCR; TCRdb's copy has only in-frame clones and lacks some. The sample has about 220,000 clones, about 93% seen once; the top ten hold roughly 1.6%. The sequencing sample was made of blood. The TCR comes from a man between 45 and 60 years old in good health.

The CDR3 coding sequence is TGTGCCAGCAGCTTAGTTGGCAGGGGTGCGGGAAAACTGTTTTTT. This sequence encodes CASSLVGRGAGKLFF. The rearrangement joins TRBV7-2 to TRBJ1-4; D might be TRBD1 (6 bases). Germline lookup yields CDR1 SGHTA and CDR2 FQGNSA. V lost 1 base and J 10 bases, leaving 16 bases between the germline ends. The length of the CDR3 is 15 residues.